The rows below give T cell receptor beta chains drawn from one sample of a study of control samples from healthy donors and cancer patients. Profiling relied on immunoSEQ multiplex PCR, and the TCRdb table lists in-frame clones only, not all of them. The table shows about 53,000 clones, with 75% to 90% occurring only once. The sample taken for sequencing was PBMCs. These TCRs come from a man aged 60 to 75 with head and neck cancer. The conserved cysteine and the conserved F or W are not part of the CDR3 here.

v_gene: TRBV5-4
CDR3aa: ASSNEIGKTYEQY

v_gene: TRBV2
CDR3aa: ASSRDSYNEQF

v_gene: TRBV7-9
CDR3aa: ASSQTPGLAGTVGEQF

v_gene: TRBV18
CDR3aa: ASSPVLGEREQY

v_gene: TRBV4-3
CDR3aa: ASSQQTGVLGNTIY

v_gene: TRBV27
CDR3aa: ASSLSSGSPAYTGELF

v_gene: TRBV6-7
CDR3aa: ASSPISPGPSGAEAF

v_gene: TRBV24-1
CDR3aa: ATSDTTSSYEQY

v_gene: TRBV19
CDR3aa: ASSKGHLNTEAF

v_gene: TRBV3-1/TRBV3-2
CDR3aa: ASSQALGGLEANEQF

v_gene: TRBV4-2
CDR3aa: ASSQGTLTRDEQY

v_gene: TRBV19
CDR3aa: ASSKQGAGEARSPLH

v_gene: TRBV7-9
CDR3aa: ASSLPGSSYNEQF

v_gene: TRBV9
CDR3aa: ASRSSGTSSYNEQF

v_gene: TRBV4-1
CDR3aa: ASSPRAGGSNQPQH

v_gene: TRBV7-9
CDR3aa: ASSIRGTTDTQY

v_gene: TRBV12-3/TRBV12-4
CDR3aa: ASSSSGETQY

v_gene: TRBV6-2/TRBV6-3
CDR3aa: ASSYGPTNTGELF

v_gene: TRBV30
CDR3aa: AWSVWGTEQY

v_gene: TRBV7-2
CDR3aa: ASTLGQGPRISYEQY

v_gene: TRBV11-2
CDR3aa: ASSLQGDVATQY